This TCR beta chain was captured in a study of blood T cell repertoires in COVID-19. In the study overall: T cells, B-cell-depleted T cells, or PBMCs supplied cDNA or gDNA.

Germline CDR1 LNHDA, CDR2 SQIVND (reference sequence). The V end lost 6 bases, the J end lost 6 bases, and 9 bases lay between the germline ends. This CDR3 comprises 12 residues. Original processing methods: Nucleated cell counts were estimated from reference gene primer amplification. Profiling relied on immunoSEQ multiplex PCR, and the TCRdb table lists in-frame clones only, not all of them. V and J calls and clone size are given by that table; D and trimming were obtained from the DNA. The sample carries a few hundred thousand clones, 88% recorded once. This clone was detected only a few times. The clonotype comes from a woman aged 30 to 39 who had recovered from COVID-19. The sequencing sample was made of peripheral blood. J is TRBJ1-5 and V is TRBV19; D is undetermined. As DNA, the CDR3 is TGTGCCAGTAGCCAGGAGGGTCAGCCCCAGCATTTT. Translation gives CASSQEGQPQHF.